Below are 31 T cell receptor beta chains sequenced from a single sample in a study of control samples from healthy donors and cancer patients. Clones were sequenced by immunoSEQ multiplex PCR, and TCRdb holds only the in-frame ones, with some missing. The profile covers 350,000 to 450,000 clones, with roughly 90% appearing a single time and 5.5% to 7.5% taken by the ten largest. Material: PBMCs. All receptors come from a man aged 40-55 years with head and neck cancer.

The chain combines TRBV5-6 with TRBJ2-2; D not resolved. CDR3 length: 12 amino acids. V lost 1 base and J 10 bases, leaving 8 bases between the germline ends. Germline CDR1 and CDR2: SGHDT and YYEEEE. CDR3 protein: CASSLLPEELFF. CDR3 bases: TGTGCCAGCAGCTTGTTGCCGGAGGAGCTGTTTTTT. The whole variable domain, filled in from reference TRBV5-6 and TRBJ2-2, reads DAGVTQSPTHLIKTRGQQVTLRCSPKSGHDTVSWYQQALGQGPQFIFQYYEEEERQRGNFPDRFSGHQFPNYSSELNVNALLLGDSALYLCASSLLPEELFFGEGSRLTVL.

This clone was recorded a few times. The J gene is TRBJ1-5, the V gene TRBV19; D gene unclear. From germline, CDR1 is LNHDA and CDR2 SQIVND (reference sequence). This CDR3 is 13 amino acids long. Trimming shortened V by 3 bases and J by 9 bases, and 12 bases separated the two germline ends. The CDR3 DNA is TGTGCCAGTAGTATGTTAGTGTTATGGCCCCAGCATTTT. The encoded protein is CASSMLVLWPQHF.

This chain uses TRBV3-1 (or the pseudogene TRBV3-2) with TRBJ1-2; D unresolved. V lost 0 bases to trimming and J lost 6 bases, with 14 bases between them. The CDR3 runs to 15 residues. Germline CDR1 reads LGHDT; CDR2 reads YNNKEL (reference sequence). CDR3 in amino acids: CASSQDQVYADGYTF. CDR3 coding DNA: TGTGCCAGCAGCCAAGATCAGGTCTACGCCGATGGCTACACCTTC.

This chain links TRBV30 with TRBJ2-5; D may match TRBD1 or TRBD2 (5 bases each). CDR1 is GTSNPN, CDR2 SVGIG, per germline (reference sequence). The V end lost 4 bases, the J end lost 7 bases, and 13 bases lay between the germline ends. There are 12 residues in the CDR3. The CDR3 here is CAWTPGPGTQYF. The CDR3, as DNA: TGTGCCTGGACGCCGGGGCCCGGGACCCAGTACTTC. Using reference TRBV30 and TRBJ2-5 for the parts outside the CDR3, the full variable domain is SQTIHQWPATLVQPVGSPLSLECTVEGTSNPNLYWYRQAAGRGLQLLFYSVGIGQISSEVPQNLSASRPQDRQFILSSKKLLLSDSGFYLCAWTPGPGTQYFGPGTRLLVL.

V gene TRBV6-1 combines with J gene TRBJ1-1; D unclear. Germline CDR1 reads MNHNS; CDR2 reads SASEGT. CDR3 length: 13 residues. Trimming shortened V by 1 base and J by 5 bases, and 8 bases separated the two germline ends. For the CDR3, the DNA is TGTGCCAGCAGTGAAGGGCGCTTAACTGAAGCTTTCTTT. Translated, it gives CASSEGRLTEAFF.

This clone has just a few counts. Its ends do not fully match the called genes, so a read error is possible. The CDR3 DNA is TGCGCCAGCACCCAACCATCGGGGGCTGGGGCCAACGTCCTGACTTTC. Its protein is CASTQPSGAGANVLTF. The chain is built from TRBV4-1 and TRBJ2-6, with TRBD2 as a possible D gene (6 bases). CDR1 is MGHRA, CDR2 YSYEKL, per germline. The CDR3 has 16 amino acids.

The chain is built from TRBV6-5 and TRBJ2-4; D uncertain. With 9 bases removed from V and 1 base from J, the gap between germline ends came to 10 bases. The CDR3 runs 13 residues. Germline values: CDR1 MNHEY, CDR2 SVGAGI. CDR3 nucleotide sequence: TGTGCCAGTCGAACAAGCGCCAAAAACATTCAGTACTTC. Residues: CASRTSAKNIQYF.

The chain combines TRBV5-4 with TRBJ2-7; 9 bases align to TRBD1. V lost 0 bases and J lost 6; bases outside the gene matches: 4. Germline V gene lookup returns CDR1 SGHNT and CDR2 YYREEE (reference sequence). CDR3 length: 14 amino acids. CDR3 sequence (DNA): TGTGCCAGCAGCTTGGGGGGACAGGGTCGCGAGCAGTACTTC. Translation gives CASSLGGQGREQYF.

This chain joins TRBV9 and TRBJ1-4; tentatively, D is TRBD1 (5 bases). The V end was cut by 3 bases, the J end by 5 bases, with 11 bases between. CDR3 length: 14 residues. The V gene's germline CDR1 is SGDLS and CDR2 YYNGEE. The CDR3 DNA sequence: TGTGCCAGCAGCGACCGGGACGGAAATGAAAAACTGTTTTTT. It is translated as CASSDRDGNEKLFF.

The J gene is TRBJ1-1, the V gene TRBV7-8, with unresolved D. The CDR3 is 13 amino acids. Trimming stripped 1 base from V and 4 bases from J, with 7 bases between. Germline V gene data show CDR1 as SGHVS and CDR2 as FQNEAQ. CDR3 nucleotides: TGTGCCAGCAGCTTAGGAGGGATCACTGAAGCTTTCTTT. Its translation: CASSLGGITEAFF.

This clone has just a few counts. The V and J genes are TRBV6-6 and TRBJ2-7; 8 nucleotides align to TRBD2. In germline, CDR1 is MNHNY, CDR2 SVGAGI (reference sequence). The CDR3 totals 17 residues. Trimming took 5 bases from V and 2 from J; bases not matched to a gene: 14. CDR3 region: CASSRDTRSGSTYEQYF. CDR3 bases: TGTGCCAGCAGTCGTGACACAAGAAGCGGGAGTACCTACGAGCAGTACTTC.

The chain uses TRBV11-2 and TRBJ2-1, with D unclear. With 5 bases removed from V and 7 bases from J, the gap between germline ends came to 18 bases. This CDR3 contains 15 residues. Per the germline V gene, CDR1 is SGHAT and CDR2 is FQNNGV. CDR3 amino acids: CASSRATPGENEQFF. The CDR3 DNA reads TGTGCCAGCAGCCGCGCGACCCCCGGCGAGAATGAGCAGTTCTTC.

CDR3 in amino acids: CASSSGGRGEETQYF. The CDR3 DNA reads as TGTGCCAGCAGTTCTGGGGGGCGCGGGGAAGAGACCCAGTACTTC. This rearrangement joins TRBV6-2 or TRBV6-3 to TRBJ2-5, with D possibly called TRBD1 or TRBD2 (6 bases each). Trimming pared 4 bases from V and 3 bases from J, leaving 15 bases between. There are 15 residues in the CDR3. Germline V gene lookup returns CDR1 MNHEY and CDR2 SVGEGT.

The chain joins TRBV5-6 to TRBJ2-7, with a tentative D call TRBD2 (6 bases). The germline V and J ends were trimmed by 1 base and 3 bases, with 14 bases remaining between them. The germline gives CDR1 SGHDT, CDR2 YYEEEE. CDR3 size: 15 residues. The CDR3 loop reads CASSLTGGARYEQYF. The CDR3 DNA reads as TGTGCCAGCAGCTTGACAGGAGGGGCCCGCTACGAGCAGTACTTC.

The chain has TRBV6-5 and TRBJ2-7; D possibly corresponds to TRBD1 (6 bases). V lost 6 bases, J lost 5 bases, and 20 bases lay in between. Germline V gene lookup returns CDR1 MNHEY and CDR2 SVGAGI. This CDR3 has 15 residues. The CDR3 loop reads CASSPTIGGSDEQYF. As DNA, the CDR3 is TGTGCCAGCAGCCCCACAATAGGGGGAAGCGACGAGCAGTACTTC.

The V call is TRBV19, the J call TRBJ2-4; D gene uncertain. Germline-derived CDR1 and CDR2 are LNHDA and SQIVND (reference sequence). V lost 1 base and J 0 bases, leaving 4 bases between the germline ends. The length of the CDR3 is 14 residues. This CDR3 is CASSIGVAKNIQYF. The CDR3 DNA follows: TGTGCCAGTAGTATAGGGGTAGCCAAAAACATTCAGTACTTC.

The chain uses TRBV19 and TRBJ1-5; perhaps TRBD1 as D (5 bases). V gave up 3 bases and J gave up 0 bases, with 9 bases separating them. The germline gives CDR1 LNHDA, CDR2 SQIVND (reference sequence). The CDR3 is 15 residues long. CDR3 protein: CASSMWGSSNQPQHF. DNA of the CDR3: TGTGCCAGTAGTATGTGGGGGAGTAGCAATCAGCCCCAGCATTTT.

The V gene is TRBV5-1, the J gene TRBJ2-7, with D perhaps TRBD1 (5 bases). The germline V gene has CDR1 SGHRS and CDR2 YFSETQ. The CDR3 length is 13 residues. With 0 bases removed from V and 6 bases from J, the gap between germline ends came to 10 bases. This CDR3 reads CASSLAGSFEQYF. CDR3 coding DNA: TGCGCCAGCAGCTTGGCAGGGTCTTTCGAGCAGTACTTC.

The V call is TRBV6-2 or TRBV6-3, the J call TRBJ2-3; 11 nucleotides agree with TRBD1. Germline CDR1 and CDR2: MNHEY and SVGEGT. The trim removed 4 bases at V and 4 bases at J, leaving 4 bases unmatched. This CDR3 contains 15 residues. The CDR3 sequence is CASSFGTGGADTQYF. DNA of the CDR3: TGTGCCAGCAGTTTTGGGACAGGGGGTGCAGATACGCAGTATTTT.

The CDR3 reads CASSTNRAEAFF. For the CDR3, the DNA is TGTGCCAGCAGCACAAACAGGGCTGAAGCTTTCTTT. The J gene is TRBJ1-1, the V gene TRBV11-2, with D possibly matching TRBD1 (6 bases). CDR1 is SGHAT, CDR2 FQNNGV, per germline. CDR3 length: 12 amino acids. V gave up 5 bases and J gave up 6 bases, with 10 bases separating them.

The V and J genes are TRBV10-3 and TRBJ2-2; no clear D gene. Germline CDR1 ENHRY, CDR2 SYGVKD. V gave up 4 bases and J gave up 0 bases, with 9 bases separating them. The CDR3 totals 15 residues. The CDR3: CAISVGRTNTGELFF. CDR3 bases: TGTGCCATCAGTGTAGGACGGACGAACACCGGGGAGCTGTTTTTT.

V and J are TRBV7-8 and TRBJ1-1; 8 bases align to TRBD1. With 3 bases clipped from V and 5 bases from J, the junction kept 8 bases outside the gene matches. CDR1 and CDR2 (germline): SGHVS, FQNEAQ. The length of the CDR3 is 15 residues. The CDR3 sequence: CASSLATGGGTEAFF. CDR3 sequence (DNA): TGTGCCAGCAGCTTGGCTACAGGGGGGGGGACTGAAGCTTTCTTT. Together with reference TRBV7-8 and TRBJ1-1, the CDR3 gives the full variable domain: GAGVSQSPRYKVAKRGQDVALRCDPISGHVSLFWYQQALGQGPEFLTYFQNEAQLDKSGLPSDRFFAERPEGSVSTLKIQRTQQEDSAVYLCASSLATGGGTEAFFGQGTRLTVV.

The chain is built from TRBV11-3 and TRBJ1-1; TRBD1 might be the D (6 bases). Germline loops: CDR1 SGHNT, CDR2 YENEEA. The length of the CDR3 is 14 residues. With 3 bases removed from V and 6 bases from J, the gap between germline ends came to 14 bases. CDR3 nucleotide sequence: TGTGCCAGCAGCTTCGGCGGGGGGGGCGCTGAAGCTTTCTTT. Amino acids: CASSFGGGGAEAFF.

This chain's CDR3 is CASSPPGSNTGELFF. The DNA for the CDR3 is TGTGCCAGCAGCCCCCCCGGATCGAACACCGGGGAGCTGTTTTTT. The rearrangement uses TRBV7-3 and TRBJ2-2; D is undetermined. The germline V gene encodes CDR1 SGHTA and CDR2 FQGTGA. V shed 5 bases and J shed 0 bases, with 10 bases lying between them. The CDR3 consists of 15 residues.

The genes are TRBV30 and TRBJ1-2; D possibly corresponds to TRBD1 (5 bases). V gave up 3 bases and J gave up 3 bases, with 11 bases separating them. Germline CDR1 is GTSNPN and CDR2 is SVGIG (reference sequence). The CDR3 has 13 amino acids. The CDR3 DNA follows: TGTGCCTGGAGCCCGGCGGGGGACTATGGCTACACCTTC. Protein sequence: CAWSPAGDYGYTF.

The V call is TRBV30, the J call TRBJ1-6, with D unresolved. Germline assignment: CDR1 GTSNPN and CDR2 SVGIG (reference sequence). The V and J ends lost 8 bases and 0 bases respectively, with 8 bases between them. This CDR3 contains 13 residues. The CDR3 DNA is TGTGCCGTAGATAACTCCTATAATTCACCCCTCCACTTT. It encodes CAVDNSYNSPLHF.

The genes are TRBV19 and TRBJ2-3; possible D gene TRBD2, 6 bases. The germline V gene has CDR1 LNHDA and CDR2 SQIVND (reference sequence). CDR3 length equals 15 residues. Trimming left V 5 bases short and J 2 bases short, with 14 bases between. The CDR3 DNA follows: TGTGCCAGTAGTCACCGGCGGGACTTCACAGATACGCAGTATTTT. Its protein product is CASSHRRDFTDTQYF.

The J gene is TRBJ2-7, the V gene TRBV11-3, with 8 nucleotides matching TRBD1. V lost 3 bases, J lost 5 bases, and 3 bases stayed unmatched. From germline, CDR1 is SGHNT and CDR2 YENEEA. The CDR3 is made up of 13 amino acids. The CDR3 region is CASSLDRAHEQYF. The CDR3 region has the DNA TGTGCCAGCAGCTTGGACAGGGCCCACGAGCAGTACTTC.

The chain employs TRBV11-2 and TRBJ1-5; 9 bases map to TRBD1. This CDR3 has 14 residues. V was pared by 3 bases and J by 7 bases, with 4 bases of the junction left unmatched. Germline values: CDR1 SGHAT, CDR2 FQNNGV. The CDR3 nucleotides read TGTGCCAGCAGCTTTGGACAGGGGTCCCAGCCCCAGCATTTT. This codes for CASSFGQGSQPQHF. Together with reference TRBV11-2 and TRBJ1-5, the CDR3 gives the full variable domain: EAGVAQSPRYKIIEKRQSVAFWCNPISGHATLYWYQQILGQGPKLLIQFQNNGVVDDSQLPKDRFSAERLKGVDSTLKIQPAKLEDSAVYLCASSFGQGSQPQHFGDGTRLSIL.

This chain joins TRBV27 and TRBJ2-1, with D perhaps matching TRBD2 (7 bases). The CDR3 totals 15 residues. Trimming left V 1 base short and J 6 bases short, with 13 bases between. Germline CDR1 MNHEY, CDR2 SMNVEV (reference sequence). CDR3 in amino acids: CASSLWGGAGNEQFF. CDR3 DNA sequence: TGTGCCAGCAGTTTATGGGGGGGGGCGGGCAATGAGCAGTTCTTC.

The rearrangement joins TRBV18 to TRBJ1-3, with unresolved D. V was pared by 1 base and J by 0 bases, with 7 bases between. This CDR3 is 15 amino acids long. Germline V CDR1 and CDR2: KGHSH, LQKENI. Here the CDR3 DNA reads TGTGCCAGCTCACCACGCGGGGACTCTGGAAACACCATATATTTT. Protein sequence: CASSPRGDSGNTIYF.